A selection of T cell receptor beta chains follows, all from one sample in a study of identical twins. Via MiXCR, TCRdb re-called the 5' RACE reads, giving one row per CDR3 protein. This table has roughly 230,000 distinct CDR3 sequences, approximately 8.3% appearing once. The same specimen was also included in a second study, on yellow fever vaccine responses in identical twins.

Sequencing was carried out using CD8+ T cells sorted from blood. Receptors originate from a young woman in good health. The CDR3 runs from the conserved cysteine through the conserved F or W. The order of the fields is D gene, clone size, V gene, J gene, CDR3 DNA, CDR3 protein. D genes are given only for firm matches. Size is stated for part of the rows, as once, few or many counts, or as a class when the clone is expanded.

D: .; size: few; V: TRBV20-1; J: TRBJ2-7; DNA: TGCAGTGCTAGAGTTTGGGGGAGCTACGAGCAGTACTTC; CDR3: CSARVWGSYEQYF
D: .; size: few; V: TRBV27; J: TRBJ1-2; DNA: TGTGCCAGCAGCCTTAGGGTGGGCTATGGCTACACCTTC; CDR3: CASSLRVGYGYTF
D: .; size: many; V: TRBV12-3/TRBV12-4; J: TRBJ2-1; DNA: TGTGCCAGCAGTTTTCAGGTGGGCTACAATGAGCAGTTCTTC; CDR3: CASSFQVGYNEQFF
D: TRBD2; size: .; V: TRBV20-1; J: TRBJ2-3; DNA: TGCACCCTGTGGGGGGGAAGCACAGATACGCAGTATTTT; CDR3: CTLWGGSTDTQYF
D: .; size: .; V: TRBV29-1; J: TRBJ2-7; DNA: TGCAGCGTTGAAGAATGGGCAGGGGTAAGCTACGAGCAGTACTTC; CDR3: CSVEEWAGVSYEQYF
D: .; size: many; V: TRBV27; J: TRBJ1-1; DNA: TGTGCCAGCAGGCCTCTGGAGGGCCCGAACACTGAAGCTTTCTTT; CDR3: CASRPLEGPNTEAFF
D: .; size: many; V: TRBV3-1; J: TRBJ2-2; DNA: TGTGCCAGCAGCCAAGATGTGGGGAACACCGGGGAGCTGTTTTTT; CDR3: CASSQDVGNTGELFF
D: .; size: many; V: TRBV29-1; J: TRBJ1-4; DNA: TGCAGCGTTGACGTGGGCGGAAAACTGTTTTTT; CDR3: CSVDVGGKLFF
D: .; size: .; V: TRBV12-3/TRBV12-4; J: TRBJ2-7; DNA: TGTGCCAGCAGTCCGACAGGTGAGAGGCCGGCCTACGAGCAGTACTTC; CDR3: CASSPTGERPAYEQYF
D: .; size: few; V: TRBV28; J: TRBJ2-1; DNA: TGTGCCAGCAGTTCGATTAGGGCGAGTAGCTCCTACAATGAGCAGTTCTTC; CDR3: CASSSIRASSSYNEQFF
D: .; size: few; V: TRBV4-1; J: TRBJ2-3; DNA: TGCGCCAGCAGCCCCGTTTTCGGGGCTAGCACAGATACGCAGTATTTT; CDR3: CASSPVFGASTDTQYF
D: TRBD1; size: .; V: TRBV5-5; J: TRBJ2-7; DNA: TGTGCCAGCTTAGACAGGGACAGGGGAACCTACGAGCAGTACTTC; CDR3: CASLDRDRGTYEQYF
D: .; size: .; V: TRBV12-3/TRBV12-4; J: TRBJ2-5; DNA: TGTGCCAGCAGTTTCTTCGGGTCGGATCAAGAGACCCAGTACTTC; CDR3: CASSFFGSDQETQYF
D: .; size: many; V: TRBV7-6; J: TRBJ2-7; DNA: TGTGCCAGCAGCGGCTACAGGGATGGGACCTACGAGCAGTACTTC; CDR3: CASSGYRDGTYEQYF
D: .; size: few; V: TRBV4-1; J: TRBJ2-2; DNA: TGCGCCAGCAGCCAAGTGGGGAAAACCGGGGAGCTGTTTTTT; CDR3: CASSQVGKTGELFF
D: TRBD2; size: few; V: TRBV27; J: TRBJ2-1; DNA: TGTGCCAGCAGTAGGGGACTAGCGGGAGTCAATGAGCAGTTCTTC; CDR3: CASSRGLAGVNEQFF
D: .; size: .; V: TRBV7-8; J: TRBJ2-3; DNA: TGTGCCAGCAGACCAATGGGGGGGGCGCAGGATACGCAGTATTTT; CDR3: CASRPMGGAQDTQYF
D: .; size: few; V: TRBV25-1; J: TRBJ2-6; DNA: TGTGCCAGCAGTCACAGGGTCGGTGGTGACGTCCTGACTTTC; CDR3: CASSHRVGGDVLTF
D: TRBD1; size: .; V: TRBV12-3/TRBV12-4; J: TRBJ2-1; DNA: TGTGCCAGCTACCTGACAGGGGTAGAGGACAATGAGCAGTTCTTC; CDR3: CASYLTGVEDNEQFF
D: .; size: few; V: TRBV6-2/TRBV6-3; J: TRBJ2-7; DNA: TGTGCCAGCACCGCGCTTTGGTCCTACGAGCAGTACTTC; CDR3: CASTALWSYEQYF
D: .; size: .; V: TRBV9; J: TRBJ2-1; DNA: TGTGCCAGCAGCGGTACCCGGGTTGGAAGGGACTACAATGAGCAGTTCTTC; CDR3: CASSGTRVGRDYNEQFF
D: .; size: .; V: TRBV7-7; J: TRBJ2-2; DNA: TGTGCTAGCAGCCCCGTGGTGGGGCAGCCGAACACCGGGGAGCTGTTTTTT; CDR3: CASSPVVGQPNTGELFF
D: TRBD1; size: .; V: TRBV20-1; J: TRBJ2-3; DNA: TGCAGTGCTAAGGACAGGGGAGAAGATACGCAGTATTTT; CDR3: CSAKDRGEDTQYF
D: .; size: many; V: TRBV29-1; J: TRBJ2-1; DNA: TGCAGCGTTGATTCTAGAAACCAGAGGTATGAGCAGTTCTTC; CDR3: CSVDSRNQRYEQFF
D: TRBD2; size: many; V: TRBV15; J: TRBJ2-2; DNA: TGTGCCACCAGCAGAGCACTTTGGCGGGAGGAGAACACCGGGGAGCTGTTTTTT; CDR3: CATSRALWREENTGELFF
D: TRBD2; size: .; V: TRBV7-2; J: TRBJ2-3; DNA: TGTGCCAGCAGCTATAGCGGGAGGCCGAAACCCACAGATACGCAGTATTTT; CDR3: CASSYSGRPKPTDTQYF
D: .; size: few; V: TRBV7-3; J: TRBJ2-4; DNA: TGTGCCAGCAGCTTAACGTCTGGACCCAAAAACATTCAGTACTTC; CDR3: CASSLTSGPKNIQYF
D: .; size: few; V: TRBV11-2; J: TRBJ2-5; DNA: TGTGCCAGCAGACCTCAGGGGGCGGCTAGCGGATACCAAGAGACCCAGTACTTC; CDR3: CASRPQGAASGYQETQYF
D: .; size: .; V: TRBV29-1; J: TRBJ2-5; DNA: TGCAGCGTTGTGCCCCCCCAAGAGACCCAGTACTTC; CDR3: CSVVPPQETQYF
D: .; size: many; V: TRBV10-3; J: TRBJ2-7; DNA: TGTGCCATCAGTGAGTTCCGATCCCGGAGTGACGAGCAGTACTTC; CDR3: CAISEFRSRSDEQYF
D: .; size: many; V: TRBV7-9; J: TRBJ2-2; DNA: TGTGCCAGCAGCTTTTTCGGGGAGCTGTTTTTT; CDR3: CASSFFGELFF
D: .; size: .; V: TRBV11-1; J: TRBJ2-2; DNA: TGTGCCACCCCACCTCCCCATAGTTTAGGGATGAACACCGGGGAGCTGTTTTTT; CDR3: CATPPPHSLGMNTGELFF
D: TRBD1; size: many; V: TRBV18; J: TRBJ2-7; DNA: TGTGCCAGCTCAACGGGACAGGGGGGAGCCTACGAGCAGTACTTC; CDR3: CASSTGQGGAYEQYF
D: TRBD2; size: .; V: TRBV5-4; J: TRBJ2-1; DNA: TGTGCCAGCAGCTTTCTAGCGGGAGAGTATGAGCAGTTCTTC; CDR3: CASSFLAGEYEQFF
D: TRBD2; size: many; V: TRBV6-1; J: TRBJ2-2; DNA: TGTGCCAGCACCTCCTTTAGCGGGGCGAACACCGGGGAGCTGTTTTTT; CDR3: CASTSFSGANTGELFF
D: .; size: .; V: TRBV23-1; J: TRBJ2-5; DNA: TGCGCCAGCAGCCGGGGGACTGCAAGCCAAGAGACCCAGTACTTC; CDR3: CASSRGTASQETQYF
D: .; size: many; V: TRBV4-1; J: TRBJ2-1; DNA: TGCGCCAGCAGCCAAGATAAACACGGCGGGCTAGGGCAGTTCTTC; CDR3: CASSQDKHGGLGQFF
D: .; size: .; V: TRBV5-1; J: TRBJ2-3; DNA: TGCGCCAGCAGCCTGGGGTGGGTCGCGGTTAGCACAGATACGCAGTATTTT; CDR3: CASSLGWVAVSTDTQYF
D: TRBD1; size: many; V: TRBV6-1; J: TRBJ1-5; DNA: TGTGCCAGCAGTGGCCAACCGGGACAGGGTAGGAATCAGCCCCAGCATTTT; CDR3: CASSGQPGQGRNQPQHF
D: .; size: few; V: TRBV7-9; J: TRBJ2-3; DNA: TGTGCCAGCAGCCACCCTATTCAGGAGGATACGCAGTATTTT; CDR3: CASSHPIQEDTQYF
D: TRBD1; size: few; V: TRBV10-2; J: TRBJ2-7; DNA: TGCGCCAGCAGTGAGTCGCGGGACAGGGCGTACGAGCAGTACTTC; CDR3: CASSESRDRAYEQYF
D: .; size: .; V: TRBV6-5; J: TRBJ2-7; DNA: TGTGACAGCAGTTACGGGACCTCCGAGCAGTACTTC; CDR3: CDSSYGTSEQYF
D: .; size: once; V: TRBV20-1; J: TRBJ2-1; DNA: TGCAGTGCCTCGAGGCTCGGGTTGTACAATGAGCAGTTCTTC; CDR3: CSASRLGLYNEQFF
D: TRBD2; size: .; V: TRBV6-5; J: TRBJ2-5; DNA: TGTGCCAGCAGTTACGTGGCTAGCGGGGGCGAGACCCAGTACTTC; CDR3: CASSYVASGGETQYF
D: TRBD2; size: .; V: TRBV2; J: TRBJ2-7; DNA: TGTGCCGCAGGGACTAGCGGGGGGAATACCTACGAGCAGTACTTC; CDR3: CAAGTSGGNTYEQYF
D: TRBD1; size: few; V: TRBV4-3; J: TRBJ1-2; DNA: TGCGCCAGCAGGGCGAGGGACAGGGGGCTCGATGGCTACACCTTC; CDR3: CASRARDRGLDGYTF
D: .; size: many; V: TRBV18; J: TRBJ2-7; DNA: TGTGCCAGCTCACTCCTTGGGGTGGGCTACGAGCAGTACTTC; CDR3: CASSLLGVGYEQYF
D: .; size: .; V: TRBV4-2; J: TRBJ2-7; DNA: TGTGCCAGCAGCCCGATCTCCGGGAGCAACGAGCAGTACTTC; CDR3: CASSPISGSNEQYF
D: .; size: many; V: TRBV20-1; J: TRBJ2-1; DNA: TGCAGTGCTAGCTGGGGACAAGCAAACAATGAGCAGTTCTTC; CDR3: CSASWGQANNEQFF
D: TRBD1; size: few; V: TRBV9; J: TRBJ2-7; DNA: TGTGCCAGCAGCTTGAGGACAGGGGGTGGCGAGCAGTACTTC; CDR3: CASSLRTGGGEQYF